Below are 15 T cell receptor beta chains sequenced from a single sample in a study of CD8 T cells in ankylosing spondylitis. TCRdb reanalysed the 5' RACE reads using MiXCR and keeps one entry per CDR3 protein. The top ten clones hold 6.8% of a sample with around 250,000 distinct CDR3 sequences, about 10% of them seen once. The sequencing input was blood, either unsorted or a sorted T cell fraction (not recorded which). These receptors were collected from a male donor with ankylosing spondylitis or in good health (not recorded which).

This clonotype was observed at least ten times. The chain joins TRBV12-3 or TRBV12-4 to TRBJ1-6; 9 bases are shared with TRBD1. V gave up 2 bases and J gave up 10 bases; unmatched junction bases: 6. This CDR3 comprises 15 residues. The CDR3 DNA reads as TGTGCCAGCAGTTTATTGGGACAGGGTGACTCACCCCTCCACTTT. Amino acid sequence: CASSLLGQGDSPLHF.

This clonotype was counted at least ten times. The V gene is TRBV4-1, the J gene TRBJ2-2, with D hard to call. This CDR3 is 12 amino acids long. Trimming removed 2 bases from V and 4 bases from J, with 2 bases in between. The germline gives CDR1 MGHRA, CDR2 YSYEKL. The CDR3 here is CASSQITGELFF. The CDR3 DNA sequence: TGCGCCAGCAGCCAAATCACCGGGGAGCTGTTTTTT.

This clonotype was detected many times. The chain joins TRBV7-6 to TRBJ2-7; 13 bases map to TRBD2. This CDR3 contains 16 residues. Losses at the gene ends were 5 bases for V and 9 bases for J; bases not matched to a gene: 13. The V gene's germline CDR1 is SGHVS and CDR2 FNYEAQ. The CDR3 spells CASSLDTSGRALAQYF. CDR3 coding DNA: TGTGCCAGCAGCCTTGACACTAGCGGGAGGGCCCTGGCGCAGTACTTC.

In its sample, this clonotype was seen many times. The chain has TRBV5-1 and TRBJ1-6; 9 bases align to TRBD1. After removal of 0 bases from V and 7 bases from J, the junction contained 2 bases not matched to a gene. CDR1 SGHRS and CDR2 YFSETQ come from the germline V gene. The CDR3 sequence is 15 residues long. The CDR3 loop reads CASSLGQGGNSPLHF. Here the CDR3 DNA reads TGCGCCAGCAGCTTGGGACAGGGGGGAAATTCACCCCTCCACTTT.

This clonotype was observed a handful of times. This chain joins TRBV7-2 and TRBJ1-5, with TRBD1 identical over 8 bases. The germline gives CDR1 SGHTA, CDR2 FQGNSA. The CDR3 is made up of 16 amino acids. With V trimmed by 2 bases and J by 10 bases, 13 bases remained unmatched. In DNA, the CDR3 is TGTGCCAGCAGCTTAAAGCGACTCGTACAGGGGGGTCCCCAGCATTTT. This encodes CASSLKRLVQGGPQHF.

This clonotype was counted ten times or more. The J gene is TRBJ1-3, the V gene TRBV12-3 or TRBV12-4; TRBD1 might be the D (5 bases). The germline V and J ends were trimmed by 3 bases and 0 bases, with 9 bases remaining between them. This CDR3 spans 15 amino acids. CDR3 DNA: TGTGCCAGCAGTTTCTACAGGAGCTCTGGAAACACCATATATTTT. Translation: CASSFYRSSGNTIYF.

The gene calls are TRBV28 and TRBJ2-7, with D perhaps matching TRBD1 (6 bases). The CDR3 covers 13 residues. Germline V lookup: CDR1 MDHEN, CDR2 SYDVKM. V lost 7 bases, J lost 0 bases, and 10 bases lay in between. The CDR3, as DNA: TGTGCCAGCACCCGGGACAACTCCTACGAGCAGTACTTC. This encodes CASTRDNSYEQYF. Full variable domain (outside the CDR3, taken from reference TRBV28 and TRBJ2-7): DVKVTQSSRYLVKRTGEKVFLECVQDMDHENMFWYRQDPGLGLRLIYFSYDVKMKEKGDIPEGYSVSREKKERFSLILESASTNQTSMYLCASTRDNSYEQYFGPGTRLTVT.

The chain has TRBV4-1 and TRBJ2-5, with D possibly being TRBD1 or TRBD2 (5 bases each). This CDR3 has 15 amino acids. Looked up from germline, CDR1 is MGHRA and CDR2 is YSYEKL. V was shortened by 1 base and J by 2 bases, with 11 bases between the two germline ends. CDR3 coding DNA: TGCGCCAGCAGCCAAGCGGGGCTCAGGCAAGAGACCCAGTACTTC. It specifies CASSQAGLRQETQYF.

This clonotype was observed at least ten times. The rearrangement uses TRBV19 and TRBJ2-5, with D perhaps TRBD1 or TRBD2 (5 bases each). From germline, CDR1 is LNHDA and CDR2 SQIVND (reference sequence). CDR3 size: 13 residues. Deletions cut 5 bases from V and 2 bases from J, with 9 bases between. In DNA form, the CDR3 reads TGTGCCAGTAGTCCGGGGCTACAAGAGACCCAGTACTTC. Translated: CASSPGLQETQYF.

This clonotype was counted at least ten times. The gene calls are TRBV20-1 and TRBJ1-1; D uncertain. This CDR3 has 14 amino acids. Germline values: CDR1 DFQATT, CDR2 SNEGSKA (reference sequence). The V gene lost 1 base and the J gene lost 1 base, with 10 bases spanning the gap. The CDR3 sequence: CSARGLMANTEAFF. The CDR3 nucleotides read TGCAGTGCTAGAGGGTTGATGGCGAACACTGAAGCTTTCTTT.

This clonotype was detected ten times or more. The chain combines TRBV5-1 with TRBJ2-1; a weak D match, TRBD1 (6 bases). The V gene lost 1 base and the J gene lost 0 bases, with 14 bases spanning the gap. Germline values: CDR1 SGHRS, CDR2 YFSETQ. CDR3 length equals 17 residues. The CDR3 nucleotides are TGCGCCAGCAGCTTGCACGGACAGACCAGCTCCTACAATGAGCAGTTCTTC. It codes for CASSLHGQTSSYNEQFF.

The CDR3 loop reads CASSSRLAGLYEQYF. The CDR3, as DNA: TGTGCCAGCAGTTCCAGACTAGCGGGGTTATACGAGCAGTACTTC. The V call is TRBV6-2 or TRBV6-3, the J call TRBJ2-7, with 11 bases aligning to TRBD2. Germline V lookup: CDR1 MNHEY, CDR2 SVGEGT. J lost 4 bases, V lost 4 bases, and 6 bases had no gene match. This CDR3 region has 15 residues.

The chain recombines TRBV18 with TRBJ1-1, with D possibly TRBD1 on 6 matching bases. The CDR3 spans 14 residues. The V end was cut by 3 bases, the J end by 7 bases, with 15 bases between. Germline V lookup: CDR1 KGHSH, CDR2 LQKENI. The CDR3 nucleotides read TGTGCCAGCTCACCCACTAAAGGGGACATTGAAGCTTTCTTT. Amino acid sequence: CASSPTKGDIEAFF.

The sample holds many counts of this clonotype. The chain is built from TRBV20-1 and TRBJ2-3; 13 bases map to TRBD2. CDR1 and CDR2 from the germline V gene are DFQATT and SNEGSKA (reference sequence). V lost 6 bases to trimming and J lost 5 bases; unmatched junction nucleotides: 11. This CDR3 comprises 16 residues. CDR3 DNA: TGCAGTGCAACGGGACTAGCGGGGTCCCCCCGAGATACGCAGTATTTT. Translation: CSATGLAGSPRDTQYF.

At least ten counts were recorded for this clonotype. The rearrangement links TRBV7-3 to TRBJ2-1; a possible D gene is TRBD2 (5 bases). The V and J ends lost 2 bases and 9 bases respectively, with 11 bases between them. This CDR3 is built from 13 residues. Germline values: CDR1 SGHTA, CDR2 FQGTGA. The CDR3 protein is CASSLEGGREQFF. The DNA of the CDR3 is TGTGCCAGCAGCTTAGAGGGTGGTCGTGAGCAGTTCTTC.